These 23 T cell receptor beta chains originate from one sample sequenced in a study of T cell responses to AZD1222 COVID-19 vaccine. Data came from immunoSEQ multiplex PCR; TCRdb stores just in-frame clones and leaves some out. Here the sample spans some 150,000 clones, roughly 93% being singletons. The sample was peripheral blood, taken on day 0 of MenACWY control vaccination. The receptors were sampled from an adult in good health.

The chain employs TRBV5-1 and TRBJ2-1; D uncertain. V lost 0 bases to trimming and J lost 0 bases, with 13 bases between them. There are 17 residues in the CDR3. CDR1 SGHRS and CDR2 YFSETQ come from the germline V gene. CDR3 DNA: TGCGCCAGCAGCTTGGCCCCCGGCCGGGCCTCCTACAATGAGCAGTTCTTC. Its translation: CASSLAPGRASYNEQFF.

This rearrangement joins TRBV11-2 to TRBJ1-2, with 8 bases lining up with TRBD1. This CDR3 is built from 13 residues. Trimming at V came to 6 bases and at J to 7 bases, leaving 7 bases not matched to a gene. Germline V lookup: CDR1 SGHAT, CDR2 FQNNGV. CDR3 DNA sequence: TGTGCCAGCAGTAAACAGGGGGGAAGTGGCTACACCTTC. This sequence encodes CASSKQGGSGYTF.

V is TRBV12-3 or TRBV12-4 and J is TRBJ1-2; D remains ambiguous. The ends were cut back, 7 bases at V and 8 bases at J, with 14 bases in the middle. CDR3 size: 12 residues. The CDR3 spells CASNENFKGYTF. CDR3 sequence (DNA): TGTGCCAGCAACGAGAATTTTAAGGGCTACACCTTC.

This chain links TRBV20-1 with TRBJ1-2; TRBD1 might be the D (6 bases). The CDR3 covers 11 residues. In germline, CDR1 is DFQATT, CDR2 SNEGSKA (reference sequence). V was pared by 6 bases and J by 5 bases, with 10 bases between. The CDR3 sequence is CSARTDYGYTF. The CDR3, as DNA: TGCAGTGCAAGGACAGATTATGGCTACACCTTC.

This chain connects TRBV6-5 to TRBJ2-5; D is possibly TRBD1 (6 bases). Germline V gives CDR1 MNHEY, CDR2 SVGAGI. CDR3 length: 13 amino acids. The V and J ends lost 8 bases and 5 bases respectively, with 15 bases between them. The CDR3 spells CASGGNIGETQYF. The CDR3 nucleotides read TGTGCCAGCGGGGGCAACATCGGGGAGACCCAGTACTTC.

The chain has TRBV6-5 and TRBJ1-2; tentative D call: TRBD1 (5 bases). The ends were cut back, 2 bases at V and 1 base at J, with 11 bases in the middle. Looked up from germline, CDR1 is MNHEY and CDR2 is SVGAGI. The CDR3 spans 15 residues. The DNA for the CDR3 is TGTGCCAGCAGTTACACGACAGCTTATAACTATGGCTACACCTTC. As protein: CASSYTTAYNYGYTF.

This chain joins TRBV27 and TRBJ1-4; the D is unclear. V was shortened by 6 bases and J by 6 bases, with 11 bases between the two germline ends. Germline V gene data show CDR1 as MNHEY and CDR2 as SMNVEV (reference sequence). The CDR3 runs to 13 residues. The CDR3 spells CASSQRTYEKLFF. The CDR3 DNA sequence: TGTGCCAGCAGCCAACGGACGTATGAAAAACTGTTTTTT.

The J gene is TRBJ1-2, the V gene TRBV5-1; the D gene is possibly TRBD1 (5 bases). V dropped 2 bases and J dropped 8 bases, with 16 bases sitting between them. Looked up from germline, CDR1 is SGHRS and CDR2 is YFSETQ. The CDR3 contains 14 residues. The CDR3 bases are TGCGCCAGCAGCTTTTATAGGACCCAGGGAGGCTACACCTTC. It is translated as CASSFYRTQGGYTF.

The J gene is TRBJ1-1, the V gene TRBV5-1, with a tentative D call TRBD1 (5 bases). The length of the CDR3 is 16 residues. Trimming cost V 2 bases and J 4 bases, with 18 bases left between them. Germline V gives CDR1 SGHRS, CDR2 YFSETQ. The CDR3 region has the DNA TGCGCCAGCAGCTTAATGGCAGGGCGAGTCGGCACTGAAGCTTTCTTT. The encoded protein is CASSLMAGRVGTEAFF.

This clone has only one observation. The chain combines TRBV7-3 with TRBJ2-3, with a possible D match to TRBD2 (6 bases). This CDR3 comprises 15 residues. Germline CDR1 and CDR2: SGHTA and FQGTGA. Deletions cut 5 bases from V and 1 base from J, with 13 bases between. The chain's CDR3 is CASSLSTGGTDTQYF. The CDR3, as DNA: TGTGCCAGCAGCCTCTCGACGGGGGGCACAGATACGCAGTATTTT.

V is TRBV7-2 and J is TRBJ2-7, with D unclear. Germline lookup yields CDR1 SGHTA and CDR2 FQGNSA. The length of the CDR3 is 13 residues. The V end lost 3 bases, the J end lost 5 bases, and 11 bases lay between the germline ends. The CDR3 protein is CASSFRRADEQYF. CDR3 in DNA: TGTGCCAGCAGCTTCCGGAGAGCTGACGAGCAGTACTTC. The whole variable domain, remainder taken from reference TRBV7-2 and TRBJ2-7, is GAGVSQSPSNKVTEKGKDVELRCDPISGHTALYWYRQSLGQGLEFLIYFQGNSAPDKSGLPSDRFSAERTGGSVSTLTIQRTQQEDSAVYLCASSFRRADEQYFGPGTRLTVT.

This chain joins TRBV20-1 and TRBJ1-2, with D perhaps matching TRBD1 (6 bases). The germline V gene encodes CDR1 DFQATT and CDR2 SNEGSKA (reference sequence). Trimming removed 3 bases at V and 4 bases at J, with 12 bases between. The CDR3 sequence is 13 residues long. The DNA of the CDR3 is TGCAGTGCTAGTCCGGGGGCTGGCTATGGCTACACCTTC. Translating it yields CSASPGAGYGYTF.

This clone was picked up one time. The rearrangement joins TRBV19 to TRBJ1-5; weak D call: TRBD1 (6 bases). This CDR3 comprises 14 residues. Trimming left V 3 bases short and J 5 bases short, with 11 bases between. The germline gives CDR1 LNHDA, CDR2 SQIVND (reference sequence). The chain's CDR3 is CASSIQGTDQPQHF. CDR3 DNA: TGTGCCAGTAGTATTCAGGGGACCGATCAGCCCCAGCATTTT.

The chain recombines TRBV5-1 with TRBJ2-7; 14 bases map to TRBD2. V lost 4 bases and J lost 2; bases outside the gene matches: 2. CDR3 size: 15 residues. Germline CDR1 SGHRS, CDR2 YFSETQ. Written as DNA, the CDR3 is TGCGCCAGCAGCCCGGGACTAGCGGGGGCCTACGAGCAGTACTTC. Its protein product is CASSPGLAGAYEQYF.

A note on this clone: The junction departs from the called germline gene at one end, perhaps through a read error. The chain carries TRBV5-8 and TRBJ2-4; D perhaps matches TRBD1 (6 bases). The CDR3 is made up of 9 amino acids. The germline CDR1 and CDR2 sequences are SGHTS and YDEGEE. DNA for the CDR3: TGTGCCACCACCGGGACAAGGGACTTC. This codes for CATTGTRDF.

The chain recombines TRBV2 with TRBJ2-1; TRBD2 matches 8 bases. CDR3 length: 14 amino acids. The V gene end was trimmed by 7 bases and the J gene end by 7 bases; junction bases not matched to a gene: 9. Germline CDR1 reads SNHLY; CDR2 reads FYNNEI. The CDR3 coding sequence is TGTGCCAGCACCGAAGCGGGAGTACGAAATGAGCAGTTCTTC. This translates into CASTEAGVRNEQFF.

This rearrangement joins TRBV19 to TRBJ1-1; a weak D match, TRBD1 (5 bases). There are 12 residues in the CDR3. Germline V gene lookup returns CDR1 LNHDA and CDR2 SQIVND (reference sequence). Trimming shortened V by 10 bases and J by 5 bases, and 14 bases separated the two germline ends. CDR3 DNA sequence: TGTGCCATAGGAGGGGCGGGAACTGAAGCTTTCTTT. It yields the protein CAIGGAGTEAFF. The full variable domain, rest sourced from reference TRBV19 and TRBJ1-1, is DGGITQSPKYLFRKEGQNVTLSCEQNLNHDAMYWYRQDPGQGLRLIYYSQIVNDFQKGDIAEGYSVSREKKESFPLTVTSAQKNPTAFYLCAIGGAGTEAFFGQGTRLTVV.

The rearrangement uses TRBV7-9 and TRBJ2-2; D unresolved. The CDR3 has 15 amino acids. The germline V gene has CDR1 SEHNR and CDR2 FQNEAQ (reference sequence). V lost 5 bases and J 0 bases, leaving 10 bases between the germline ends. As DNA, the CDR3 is TGTGCCAGCAGCCGCTGGCAAGCGAACACCGGGGAGCTGTTTTTT. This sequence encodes CASSRWQANTGELFF.

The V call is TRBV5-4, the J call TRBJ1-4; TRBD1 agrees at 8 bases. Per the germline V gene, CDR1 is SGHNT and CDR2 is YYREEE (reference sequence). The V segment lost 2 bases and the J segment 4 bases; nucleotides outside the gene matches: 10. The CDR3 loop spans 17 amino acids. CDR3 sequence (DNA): TGTGCCAGCAGCTTTGGTGGGCAGGGGGCGAATAATGAAAAACTGTTTTTT. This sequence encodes CASSFGGQGANNEKLFF.

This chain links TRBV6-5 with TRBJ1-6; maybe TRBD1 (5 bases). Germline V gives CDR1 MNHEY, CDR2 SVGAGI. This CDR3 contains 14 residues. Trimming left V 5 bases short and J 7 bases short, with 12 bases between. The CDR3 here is CASSNRRGNSPLHF. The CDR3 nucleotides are TGTGCCAGCAGTAACAGGAGGGGAAATTCACCCCTCCACTTT.

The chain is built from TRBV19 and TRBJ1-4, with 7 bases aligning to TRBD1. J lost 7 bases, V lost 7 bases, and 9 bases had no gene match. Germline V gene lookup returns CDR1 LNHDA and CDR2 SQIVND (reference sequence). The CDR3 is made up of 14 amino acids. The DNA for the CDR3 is TGTGCCAGTACATCCACAGGGGTTAGTGAAAAACTGTTTTTT. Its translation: CASTSTGVSEKLFF.

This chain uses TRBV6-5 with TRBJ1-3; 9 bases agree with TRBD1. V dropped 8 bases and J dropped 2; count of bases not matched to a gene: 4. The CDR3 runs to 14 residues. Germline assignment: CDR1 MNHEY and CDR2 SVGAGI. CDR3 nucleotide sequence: TGTGCCAGCCTGACAGGGGGAGCTGGAAACACCATATATTTT. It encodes CASLTGGAGNTIYF.

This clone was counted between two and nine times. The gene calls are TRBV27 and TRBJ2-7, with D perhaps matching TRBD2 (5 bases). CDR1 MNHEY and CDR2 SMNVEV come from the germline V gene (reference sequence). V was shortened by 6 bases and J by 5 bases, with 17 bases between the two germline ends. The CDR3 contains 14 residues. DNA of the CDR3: TGTGCCAGCAGGATGACTATTGGTCTTGACGAGCAGTACTTC. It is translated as CASRMTIGLDEQYF.